A single TCR beta chain is shown here with its context. Its antigen remains unidentified. 60 Vbeta and 13 Jbeta primers were used in PCR. The protocol was immunoSEQ multiplex PCR, while the TCRdb copy is restricted to in-frame clones and leaves out a portion. The sample gives around 150,000 clones, around 79% of which show up once; 3% to 4% is in the top ten. The donors (healthy individuals) were bone marrow donors. This sample stems from a study of cytomegalovirus exposure and HLA in healthy donors. In the study overall: Earlier, 200 million or so T cells were analyzed, and about 120 million unique TCR beta sequences were found among them.

Study-wide points: Among immune exposure information, only CMV serostatus was available. Reportedly, cytomegalovirus status was diagnosed with high sensitivity and specificity.

Germline trimming cut 3 bases from V and 2 bases from J; bases unmatched to any gene: 8. Germline loops: CDR1 WNHNN, CDR2 SYGVQD (reference sequence). CDR3 length equals 16 residues. This sequence joins TRBV10-1 and TRBJ2-7; 9 nucleotides line up with TRBD1. This sequence originates from a human donor in good health. Sequencing used PBMCs. CDR3 sequence: CASSDGMGTGTYEQYF. CDR3 in DNA: TGCGCCAGCAGTGATGGAATGGGGACAGGGACCTACGAGCAGTACTTC.